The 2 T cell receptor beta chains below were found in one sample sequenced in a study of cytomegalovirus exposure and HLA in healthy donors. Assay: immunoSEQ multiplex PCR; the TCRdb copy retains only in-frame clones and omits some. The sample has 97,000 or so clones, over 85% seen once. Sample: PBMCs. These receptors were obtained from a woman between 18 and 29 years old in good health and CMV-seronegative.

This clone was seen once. CDR3 amino acids: CASSLVGTLSSGNTIYF. The CDR3 DNA reads as TGCGCCAGCAGCTTGGTTGGGACACTTAGCTCTGGAAACACCATATATTTT. This chain connects TRBV5-1 to TRBJ1-3; maybe TRBD1 (6 bases). Germline V gene lookup returns CDR1 SGHRS and CDR2 YFSETQ. This CDR3 spans 17 amino acids. Trimming stripped 0 bases from V and 0 bases from J, with 13 bases between.

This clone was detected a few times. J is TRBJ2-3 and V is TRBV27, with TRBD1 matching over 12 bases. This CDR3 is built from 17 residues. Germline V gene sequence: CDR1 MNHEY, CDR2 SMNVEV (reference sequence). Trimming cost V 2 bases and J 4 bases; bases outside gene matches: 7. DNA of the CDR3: TGTGCCAGCAGTTTAAGGGGGGACAGGGGGCGGCCAGATACGCAGTATTTT. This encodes CASSLRGDRGRPDTQYF.